This T cell receptor beta chain was recorded in a study of T cells after yellow fever vaccination. This clonotype was observed many times. Its antigen is unknown. Study observations and caveats: Clonotypes appearing in both CD4 and CD8 compartments existed, and their share was small. The study re-detected most primary-vaccination clones after the booster (approximately 97% CD4, around 90% CD8).

MiXCR, run by TCRdb on the 5' RACE reads, gives a single entry per CDR3 protein. The repertoire holds some 320,000 distinct CDR3 sequences, with about 10% as singletons. CDR3 length: 13 residues. Germline CDR1 SGHTA, CDR2 FQGNSA. V was clipped by 4 bases and J by 8 bases, with 12 bases between them. The source is a man in his late teens or twenties who received the YFV17D yellow fever vaccine. V and J are TRBV7-2 and TRBJ2-1, with a weak D call TRBD1 (5 bases). This specimen consisted of CD4+ T cells sorted from PBMCs, obtained 45 days after the yellow fever booster vaccination. CDR3 coding DNA: TGTGCCAGCAGCTCCCAGCCAGGGTATGAGCAGTTCTTC. It specifies CASSSQPGYEQFF.